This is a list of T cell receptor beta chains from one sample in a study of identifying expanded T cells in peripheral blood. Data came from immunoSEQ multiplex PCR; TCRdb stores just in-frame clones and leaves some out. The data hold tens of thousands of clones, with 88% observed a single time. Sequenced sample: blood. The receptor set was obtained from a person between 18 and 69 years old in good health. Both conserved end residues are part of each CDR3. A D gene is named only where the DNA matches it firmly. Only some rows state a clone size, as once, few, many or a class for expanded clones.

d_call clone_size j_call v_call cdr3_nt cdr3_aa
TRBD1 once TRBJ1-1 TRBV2 TGTGCCAGCAGCCGAAAACAGGGGCTGAACACTGAAGCTTTCTTT CASSRKQGLNTEAFF
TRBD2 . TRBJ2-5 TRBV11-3 TGTGCCAGCAGCTTAAGGACTAGCGGGGGTCAAGAGACCCAGTACTTC CASSLRTSGGQETQYF
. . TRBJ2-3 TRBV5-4 TGTGCCAGCAGCTTGAGTGGAGGACGAGATACGCAGTATTTT CASSLSGGRDTQYF
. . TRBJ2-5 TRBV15 TGTGCCACCAGCAGAGATCCGAGGGAAGAGACCCAGTACTTC CATSRDPREETQYF
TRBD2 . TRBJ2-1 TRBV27 TGTGCCAGCATCCCCGATTATAGCGGGATCCCCTCCAGGGATGAGCAGTTCTTC CASIPDYSGIPSRDEQFF
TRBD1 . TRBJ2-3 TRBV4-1 TGCGCCAGCAGCCAATCCGGGACAGTAACAGATACGCAGTATTTT CASSQSGTVTDTQYF
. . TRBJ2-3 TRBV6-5 TGTGCCAGCAGGCCCGGGGACCGCACAGATACGCAGTATTTT CASRPGDRTDTQYF
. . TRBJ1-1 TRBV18 TGTGCCAGCTCACCACAGGGGAACACTGAAGCTTTCTTT CASSPQGNTEAFF
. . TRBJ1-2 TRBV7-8 TGTGCCAGCAGCTTACAGCCCGGGGCGTCGGATGGCTACACCTTC CASSLQPGASDGYTF
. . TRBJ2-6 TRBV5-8 TGTGCCAGCAGCCCTGGGGCCAACGTCCTGACTTTC CASSPGANVLTF
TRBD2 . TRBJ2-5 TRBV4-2 TGTGCCAGCAGCCAAGAGTCGGCTAGCGGGGGGGAGACCCAGTACTTC CASSQESASGGETQYF
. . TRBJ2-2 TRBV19 TGTGCCAGTAGTATCACAGCTGCGAACACCGGGGAGCTGTTTTTT CASSITAANTGELFF
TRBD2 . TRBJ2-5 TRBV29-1 TGCAGCGTAGATGGGACTAGCGGGGGCTTGTACCAAGAGACCCAGTACTTC CSVDGTSGGLYQETQYF
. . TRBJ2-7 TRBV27 TGTGCCAGCAGATCGGGGGTGTTGAACGAGCAGTACTTC CASRSGVLNEQYF